This TCR beta chain was identified in a study of T-cell reconstitution after alpha-beta-depleted transplantation in children. TCRbeta library construction was performed incorporating unique molecular identifiers. Using its own MiXCR run on the PCR reads, TCRdb lists one record per CDR3 protein. The data show approximately 400,000 distinct CDR3 sequences, with about 16% seen just once and around 30% held by the top ten. Germline V gene sequence: CDR1 SGHRS, CDR2 YFSETQ. This CDR3 spans 14 amino acids. Trimming shortened V by 3 bases and J by 8 bases, and 14 bases separated the two germline ends. Overall study results and limits: Several hundred graft clones that had expanded were reportedly the source of alpha-beta T cells about two months after transplant.

This clonotype occurred a few times. Its specificity is unknown. The receptor was derived from a boy in the first two years of life who had a stem cell transplant for Wiskott-Aldrich syndrome, so the T cells may come from the graft donor. The V call is TRBV5-1, the J call TRBJ2-2; weak D call: TRBD1 (6 bases). Sequencing was performed on PBMCs, mostly from graft donor cells, taken 360 days after TCRalphabeta/CD19-depleted stem cell transplant. The CDR3 nucleotides are TGCGCCAGCAGCTGGGCAAAGGACAGAGGGGAGCTGTTTTTT. Its translation: CASSWAKDRGELFF. Based on the CDR3 plus reference TRBV5-1 and TRBJ2-2, the full variable domain is KAGVTQTPRYLIKTRGQQVTLSCSPISGHRSVSWYQQTPGQGLQFLFEYFSETQRNKGNFPGRFSGRQFSNSRSEMNVSTLELGDSALYLCASSWAKDRGELFFGEGSRLTVL.